The 4 T cell receptor delta chains given below trace back to one sample, sequenced in a study of γδ T cells in repeated Plasmodium falciparum infection. Bulk repertoires came from Vgamma9/Vdelta2+ or Vdelta2-negative gammadelta T cells flow-sorted from PBMC. TCRdb re-called the multiplex PCR reads through CATT. The repertoire holds 75,000 to 95,000 delta-chain clones, with over 0.9% as singletons. The sequenced sample consisted of gamma-delta T cells from blood. Every receptor here comes from a pool of human donors (malaria-infected and uninfected, not separated).

This clone was counted only a few times. TCRdb shows a much larger clone's protein in place of this DNA's translation, and the two differ at residue 9, likely through a read error; the protein shown is translated from the DNA. The gene calls are TRDV1 and TRDJ2; 7 nucleotides match TRDD3. CDR3 length: 21 amino acids. V lost 8 bases, J lost 1 base, and 25 bases stayed unmatched. Germline V gene sequence: CDR1 TSWWSYY, CDR2 QGS. The CDR3 sequence: CALTLASSVGYNPFLTAQLFF. CDR3 bases: TGTGCTCTTACCCTCGCCTCCTCTGTGGGATACAACCCATTTTTGACAGCACAACTCTTCTTT.

On this clone: A far larger clone is a single base away, which makes a read error likely. The sample holds other DNA sequences that translate to the same CDR3. J is TRDJ1 and V is TRDV2, with 12 nucleotides matching TRDD3. In the absence of a J gene in TCRdb, the DNA was matched to germline to assign it here. CDR1 is GEAIGNYY, CDR2 EKD, per germline. CDR3 length: 23 residues. J gave up 0 bases and V 3 bases, and 25 bases lay outside the gene matches. In DNA form, the CDR3 reads TGTGCCTGTGACGAGGTTGCGGACTGGACTGGGGGATACAGGAATACGTACACCGATAAACTCATCTTT. This sequence encodes CACDEVADWTGGYRNTYTDKLIF.

Details on this clone: TCRdb lists the protein of a much larger clone for this DNA, which differs at residue 6, so this is likely a read error; the protein given here is translated from the DNA itself. The chain links TRDV2 to TRDJ1; 10 bases align to TRDD3. Matching the DNA to germline supplied the J gene, which TCRdb does not give. V lost 3 bases, J lost 0 bases, and 6 bases stayed unmatched. Germline V gene data show CDR1 as GEAIGNYY and CDR2 as EKD. The length of the CDR3 is 16 residues. DNA for the CDR3: TGTGCCTGTGACGACAGTACTGGGGGATACACCGATAAACTCATCTTT. It codes for CACDDSTGGYTDKLIF.

At least ten counts were recorded for this clone. This likely traces to a read error, being one base from a far larger clone. At the DNA level, this CDR3 is encoded by other sequences in the same sample as well. V gene TRDV1 combines with J gene TRDJ1, with 7 bases identical to TRDD3. Germline trimming cut 5 bases from V and 0 bases from J; bases unmatched to any gene: 15. From germline, CDR1 is TSWWSYY and CDR2 QGS. The CDR3 consists of 18 residues. CDR3: CALGFYESGGLYTDKLIF. The DNA of the CDR3 is TGTGCTCTTGGGTTCTACGAATCCGGGGGATTGTACACCGATAAACTCATCTTT.